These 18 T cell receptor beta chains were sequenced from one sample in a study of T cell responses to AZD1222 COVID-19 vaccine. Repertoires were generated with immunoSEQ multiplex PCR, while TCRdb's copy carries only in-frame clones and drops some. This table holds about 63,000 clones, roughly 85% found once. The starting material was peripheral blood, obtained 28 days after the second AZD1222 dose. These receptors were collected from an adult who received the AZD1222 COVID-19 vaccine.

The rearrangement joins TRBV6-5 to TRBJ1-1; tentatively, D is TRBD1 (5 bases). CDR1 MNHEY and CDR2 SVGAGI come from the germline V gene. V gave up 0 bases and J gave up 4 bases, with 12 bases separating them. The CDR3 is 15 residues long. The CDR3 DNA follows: TGTGCCAGCAGTTACTCGGTCAGGGTCGTCACTGAAGCTTTCTTT. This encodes CASSYSVRVVTEAFF.

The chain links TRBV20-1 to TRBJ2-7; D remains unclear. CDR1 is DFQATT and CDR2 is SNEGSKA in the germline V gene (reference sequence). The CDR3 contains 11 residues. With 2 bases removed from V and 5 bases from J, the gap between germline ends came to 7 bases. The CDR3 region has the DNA TGCAGTGCTAGACCCGTGAACGAGCAGTACTTC. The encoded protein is CSARPVNEQYF.

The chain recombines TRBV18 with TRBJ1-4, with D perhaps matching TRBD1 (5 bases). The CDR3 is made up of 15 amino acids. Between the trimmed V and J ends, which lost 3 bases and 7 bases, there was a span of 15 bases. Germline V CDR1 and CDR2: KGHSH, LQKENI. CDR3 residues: CASSPGMGGPEKLFF. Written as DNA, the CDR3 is TGTGCCAGCTCACCGGGTATGGGGGGTCCTGAAAAACTGTTTTTT.

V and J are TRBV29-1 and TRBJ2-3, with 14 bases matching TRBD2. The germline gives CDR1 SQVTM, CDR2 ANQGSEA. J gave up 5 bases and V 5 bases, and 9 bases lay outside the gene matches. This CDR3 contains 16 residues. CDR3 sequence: CSVPRTSGGLGDTQYF. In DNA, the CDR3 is TGCAGCGTTCCAAGGACTAGCGGGGGGTTGGGAGATACGCAGTATTTT.

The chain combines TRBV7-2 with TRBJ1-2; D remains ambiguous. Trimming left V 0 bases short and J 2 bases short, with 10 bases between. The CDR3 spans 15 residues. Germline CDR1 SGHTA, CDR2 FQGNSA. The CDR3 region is CASSLAPGGNYGYTF. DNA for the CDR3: TGTGCCAGCAGCTTAGCTCCGGGCGGCAACTATGGCTACACCTTC. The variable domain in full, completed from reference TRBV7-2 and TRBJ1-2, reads GAGVSQSPSNKVTEKGKDVELRCDPISGHTALYWYRQSLGQGLEFLIYFQGNSAPDKSGLPSDRFSAERTGGSVSTLTIQRTQQEDSAVYLCASSLAPGGNYGYTFGSGTRLTVV.

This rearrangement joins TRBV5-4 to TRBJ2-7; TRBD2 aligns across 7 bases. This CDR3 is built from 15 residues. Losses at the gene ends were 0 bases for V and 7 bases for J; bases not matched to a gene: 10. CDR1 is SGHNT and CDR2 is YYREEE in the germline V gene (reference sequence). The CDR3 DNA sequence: TGTGCCAGCAGCTTGGGGGGAGGCGGGGGACTAGAGCAGTACTTC. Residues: CASSLGGGGGLEQYF. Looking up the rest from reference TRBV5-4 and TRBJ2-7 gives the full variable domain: ETGVTQSPTHLIKTRGQQVTLRCSSQSGHNTVSWYQQALGQGPQFIFQYYREEENGRGNFPPRFSGLQFPNYSSELNVNALELDDSALYLCASSLGGGGGLEQYFGPGTRLTVT.

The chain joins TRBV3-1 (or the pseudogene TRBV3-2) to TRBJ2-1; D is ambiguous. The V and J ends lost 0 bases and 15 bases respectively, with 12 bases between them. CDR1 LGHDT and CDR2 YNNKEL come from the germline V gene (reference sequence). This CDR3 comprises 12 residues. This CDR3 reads CASSQDVGLLFF. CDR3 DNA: TGTGCCAGCAGCCAAGATGTCGGCTTACTGTTCTTC.

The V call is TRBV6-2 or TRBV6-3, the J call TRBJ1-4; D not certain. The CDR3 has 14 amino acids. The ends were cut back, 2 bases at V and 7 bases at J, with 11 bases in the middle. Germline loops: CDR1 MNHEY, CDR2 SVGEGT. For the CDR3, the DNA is TGTGCCAGCAGTTACGACACAAGGCTTGAAAAACTGTTTTTT. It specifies CASSYDTRLEKLFF.

The CDR3 sequence is CATSRDSAGDQPQHF. CDR3 nucleotides: TGTGCCACCAGCAGAGATTCGGCAGGGGATCAGCCCCAGCATTTT. This chain links TRBV15 with TRBJ1-5; D might be TRBD1 (6 bases). V was cut by 0 bases and J by 5 bases, with 11 bases left in between. The CDR3 has 15 residues. Germline CDR1 is LNHNV and CDR2 is YYDKDF (reference sequence).

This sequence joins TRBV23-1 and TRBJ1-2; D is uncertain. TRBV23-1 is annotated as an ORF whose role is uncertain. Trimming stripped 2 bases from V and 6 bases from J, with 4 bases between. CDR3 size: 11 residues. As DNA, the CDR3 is TGCGCCAGCAGTCAACAGGATGGCTACACCTTC. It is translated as CASSQQDGYTF.

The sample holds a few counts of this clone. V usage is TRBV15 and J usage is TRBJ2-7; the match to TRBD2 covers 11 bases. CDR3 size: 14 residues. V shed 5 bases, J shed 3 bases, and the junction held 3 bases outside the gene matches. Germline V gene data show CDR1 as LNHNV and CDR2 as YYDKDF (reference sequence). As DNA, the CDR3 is TGTGCCACCAGCCTCGGACTAGCGGGCTACGAGCAGTACTTC. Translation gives CATSLGLAGYEQYF.

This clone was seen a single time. CDR3 coding DNA: TGCGCCAGCTCCCGTTCCCCTAGTCCAAACATTCAGTACTTC. Its protein product is CASSRSPSPNIQYF. The rearrangement joins TRBV4-1 to TRBJ2-4; D unresolved. V lost 8 bases, J lost 6 bases, and 17 bases lay in between. The CDR3 spans 14 residues. In germline, CDR1 is MGHRA, CDR2 YSYEKL.

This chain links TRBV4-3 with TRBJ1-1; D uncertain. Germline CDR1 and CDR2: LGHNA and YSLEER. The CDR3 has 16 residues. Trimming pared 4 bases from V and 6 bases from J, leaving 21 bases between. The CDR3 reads CASSPYTGPPAAEAFF. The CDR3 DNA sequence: TGCGCCAGCAGCCCCTATACCGGGCCCCCCGCCGCTGAAGCTTTCTTT.

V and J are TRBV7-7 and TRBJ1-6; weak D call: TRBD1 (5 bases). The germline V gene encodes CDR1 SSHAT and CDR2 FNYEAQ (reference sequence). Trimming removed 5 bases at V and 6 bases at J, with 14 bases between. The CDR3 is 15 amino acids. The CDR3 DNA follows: TGTGCCAGCAGCCCTGGGGCCTTTGGTAATTCACCCCTCCACTTT. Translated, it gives CASSPGAFGNSPLHF.

The CDR3 DNA follows: TGCGCCAGCAGCCAAGGGACAGGGCGAGGGCATGAGCAGTTCTTC. It encodes CASSQGTGRGHEQFF. The chain recombines TRBV5-1 with TRBJ2-1, with 9 bases aligning to TRBD1. The germline V gene has CDR1 SGHRS and CDR2 YFSETQ. Losses at the gene ends were 4 bases for V and 8 bases for J; bases not matched to a gene: 10. CDR3 length: 15 residues.

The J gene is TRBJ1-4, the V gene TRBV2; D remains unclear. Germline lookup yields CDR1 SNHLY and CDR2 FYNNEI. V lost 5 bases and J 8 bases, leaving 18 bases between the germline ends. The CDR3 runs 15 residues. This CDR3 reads CASSHYTEDGEKLFF. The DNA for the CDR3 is TGTGCCAGCAGTCACTATACAGAGGATGGGGAAAAACTGTTTTTT. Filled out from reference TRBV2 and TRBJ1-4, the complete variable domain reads EPEVTQTPSHQVTQMGQEVILRCVPISNHLYFYWYRQILGQKVEFLVSFYNNEISEKSEIFDDQFSVERPDGSNFTLKIRSTKLEDSAMYFCASSHYTEDGEKLFFGSGTQLSVL.

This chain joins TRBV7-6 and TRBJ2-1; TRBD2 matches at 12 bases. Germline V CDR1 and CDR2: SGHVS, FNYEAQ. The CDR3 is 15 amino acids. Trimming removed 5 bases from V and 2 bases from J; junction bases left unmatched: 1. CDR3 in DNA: TGTGCCAGCAGCCCTAGCGGGGGGGCCTACAATGAGCAGTTCTTC. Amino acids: CASSPSGGAYNEQFF.

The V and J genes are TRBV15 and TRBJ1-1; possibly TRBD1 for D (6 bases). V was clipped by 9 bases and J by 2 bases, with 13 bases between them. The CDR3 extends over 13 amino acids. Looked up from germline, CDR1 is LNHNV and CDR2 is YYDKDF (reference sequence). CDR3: CATSGQRNTEAFF. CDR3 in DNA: TGTGCCACTTCGGGACAAAGAAACACTGAAGCTTTCTTT.